The next 16 T cell receptor beta chains were all read from a single sample in a study of regulatory T cells in long-lasting Graves disease. Described time point: persistent/refractory GD, antithyroid drugs over 5 years with positive TRAb. Researchers made the TCR library from RNA that was extracted from PBMCs. For TCR beta, libraries came from iRepertoire HTBI primers and Arm-PCR of CDR3 regions. TCRdb passed the multiplex PCR reads through MiXCR, listing each CDR3 protein once. The top ten clones hold over 7.5% of a sample with some 440,000 distinct CDR3 sequences, less than 25% of them seen once. The sequencing used peripheral blood mononuclear cells (PBMCs), collected when the disease was refractory, from a patient treated with antithyroid drugs. These receptors all come from a female donor with Graves disease.

The rearrangement links TRBV5-4 to TRBJ1-1; 7 bases line up with TRBD1. CDR3 length: 14 amino acids. The germline V gene encodes CDR1 SGHNT and CDR2 YYREEE (reference sequence). J lost 6 bases, V lost 3 bases, and 8 bases had no gene match. The CDR3: CASSSGDSPAEAFF. The CDR3 DNA follows: TGTGCCAGCAGCTCCGGGGACAGCCCAGCTGAAGCTTTCTTT.

This clonotype was detected only a few times. This sequence joins TRBV20-1 and TRBJ2-7, with D possibly matching TRBD2 (5 bases). Germline lookup yields CDR1 DFQATT and CDR2 SNEGSKA (reference sequence). The CDR3 runs 13 residues. The V gene lost 4 bases and the J gene lost 1 base, with 11 bases spanning the gap. The CDR3 is CSANGGMSYEQYF. CDR3 sequence (DNA): TGCAGTGCTAACGGAGGAATGTCCTACGAGCAGTACTTC.

Many counts were recorded for this clonotype. CDR3 nucleotide sequence: TGTGCCAGCAGCTCCGCCACTAGCGGGAGGTACTACGAGCAGTACTTC. Translating gives CASSSATSGRYYEQYF. V and J are TRBV11-2 and TRBJ2-7, with 12 bases identical to TRBD2. CDR1 and CDR2 (germline): SGHAT, FQNNGV. Trimming at V came to 4 bases and at J to 3 bases, leaving 7 bases not matched to a gene. The CDR3 loop spans 16 amino acids.

Comments on this clonotype: A read error is possible here, since a much larger clone lies one base away. The J gene is TRBJ1-2, the V gene TRBV11-3; unclear D gene. The CDR3 totals 12 residues. V dropped 5 bases and J dropped 14 bases, with 18 bases sitting between them. Germline V gene data show CDR1 as SGHNT and CDR2 as YENEEA. This CDR3 is CASSNGDEADTF. The CDR3 nucleotides read TGTGCCAGCAGCAATGGTGACGAAGCGGATACCTTC.

This clonotype has more than one count but fewer than ten. CDR3 residues: CASTRGSDNGYTF. For the CDR3, the DNA is TGTGCCAGCACCCGAGGGTCCGACAATGGCTACACCTTC. This rearrangement joins TRBV2 to TRBJ1-2, with D hard to call. V was shortened by 7 bases and J by 6 bases, with 15 bases between the two germline ends. Per germline, CDR1 SNHLY and CDR2 FYNNEI. The CDR3 has 13 residues.

V gene TRBV6-5 combines with J gene TRBJ1-5; D not certain. V lost 5 bases, J lost 4 bases, and 6 bases lay in between. The CDR3 is 12 amino acids. Germline CDR1 MNHEY, CDR2 SVGAGI. The CDR3 nucleotides are TGTGCCAGCAGTCACCCGAATCAGCCCCAGCATTTT. This sequence encodes CASSHPNQPQHF.

The chain uses TRBV27 and TRBJ1-1; D perhaps matches TRBD1 (6 bases). There are 15 residues in the CDR3. V was shortened by 1 base and J by 4 bases, with 13 bases between the two germline ends. Germline loops: CDR1 MNHEY, CDR2 SMNVEV (reference sequence). The CDR3: CASSLWGQGSTEAFF. CDR3 in DNA: TGTGCCAGCAGTTTATGGGGGCAGGGTAGCACTGAAGCTTTCTTT.

V is TRBV15 and J is TRBJ2-4, with TRBD2 matching 11 bases. Per germline, CDR1 LNHNV and CDR2 YYDKDF (reference sequence). The junction had 10 bases not matched to a gene; V was cut back by 1 base and J by 11 bases. The CDR3 has 16 amino acids. As DNA, the CDR3 is TGTGCCACCAGCAGAGGGACTAGCGGGTTTGGCAGAGTTCAGTACTTC. Its translation: CATSRGTSGFGRVQYF.

This rearrangement joins TRBV7-2 to TRBJ2-7; 7 bases map to TRBD1. The V segment lost 1 base and the J segment 3 bases; nucleotides outside the gene matches: 6. Germline loops: CDR1 SGHTA, CDR2 FQGNSA. This CDR3 region has 15 residues. In DNA, the CDR3 is TGTGCCAGCAGCTTAGTAGGACAGGTGGTCTACGAGCAGTACTTC. Amino acids: CASSLVGQVVYEQYF.

In this sample, this clonotype turned up a few times. The chain carries TRBV5-1 and TRBJ1-2; D call uncertain. CDR1 is SGHRS, CDR2 YFSETQ, per germline. This CDR3 is built from 12 residues. V lost 4 bases, J lost 4 bases, and 8 bases lay in between. CDR3 loop: CASSGESYGYTF. The CDR3 DNA reads as TGCGCCAGCAGCGGTGAAAGCTATGGCTACACCTTC.

This clonotype was recorded many times. J is TRBJ2-2 and V is TRBV29-1; D call uncertain. CDR3 length equals 13 residues. The germline V gene encodes CDR1 SQVTM and CDR2 ANQGSEA. Between the trimmed V and J ends, which lost 6 bases and 0 bases, there was a span of 8 bases. The CDR3 nucleotides read TGCAGCGTCGGCCACACGAACACCGGGGAGCTGTTTTTT. Translating it yields CSVGHTNTGELFF.

This clonotype was picked up a small number of times. The rearrangement links TRBV24-1 to TRBJ1-2; D gene ambiguous. The germline V and J ends were trimmed by 4 bases and 12 bases, with 11 bases remaining between them. This CDR3 comprises 11 residues. From germline, CDR1 is KGHDR and CDR2 SFDVKD. Here the CDR3 reads CATSDLGRDTF. The CDR3 DNA reads TGTGCCACCAGTGACCTCGGTAGAGACACCTTC.

This chain connects TRBV28 to TRBJ2-1, with 9 positions matching TRBD2. Germline values: CDR1 MDHEN, CDR2 SYDVKM. The CDR3 spans 16 residues. Germline trimming cut 2 bases from V and 7 bases from J; bases unmatched to any gene: 9. In DNA, the CDR3 is TGTGCCAGCAGTTTAGCTCTAGCGGGGAGCATTAATGAGCAGTTCTTC. Translation: CASSLALAGSINEQFF.

This clonotype came up once. The rearrangement joins TRBV15 to TRBJ1-5; D remains ambiguous. Germline V gene data show CDR1 as LNHNV and CDR2 as YYDKDF (reference sequence). The CDR3 consists of 15 residues. Trimming left V 0 bases short and J 6 bases short, with 12 bases between. The CDR3: CATSRDLGKGQPQHF. In DNA, the CDR3 is TGTGCCACCAGCAGAGATCTGGGGAAAGGTCAGCCCCAGCATTTT. The full variable domain, its missing parts supplied by reference TRBV15 and TRBJ1-5, is DAMVIQNPRYQVTQFGKPVTLSCSQTLNHNVMYWYQQKSSQAPKLLFHYYDKDFNNEADTPDNFQSRRPNTSFCFLDIRSPGLGDTAMYLCATSRDLGKGQPQHFGDGTRLSIL.

This clonotype was seen at least ten times. The rearrangement links TRBV5-8 to TRBJ1-2, with 7 positions matching TRBD1. The junction had 5 bases not matched to a gene; V was cut back by 0 bases and J by 3 bases. This CDR3 comprises 15 residues. Germline loops: CDR1 SGHTS, CDR2 YDEGEE. The CDR3 here is CASSLEGGADYGYTF. The CDR3 bases are TGTGCCAGCAGCTTGGAAGGGGGCGCGGACTATGGCTACACCTTC. The complete variable domain, with remaining parts taken from reference TRBV5-8 and TRBJ1-2, reads EAGVTQSPTHLIKTRGQQATLRCSPISGHTSVYWYQQALGLGLQFLLWYDEGEERNRGNFPPRFSGRQFPNYSSELNVNALELEDSALYLCASSLEGGADYGYTFGSGTRLTVV.

The CDR3 DNA follows: TGTGCCTGGCTCGGGGCGGGAGACCCCTACGAGCAGTACTTC. Its translation is CAWLGAGDPYEQYF. The chain is built from TRBV30 and TRBJ2-7; 7 nucleotides align to TRBD2. V dropped 5 bases and J dropped 2; count of bases not matched to a gene: 9. The germline V gene encodes CDR1 GTSNPN and CDR2 SVGIG (reference sequence). The CDR3 consists of 14 residues.